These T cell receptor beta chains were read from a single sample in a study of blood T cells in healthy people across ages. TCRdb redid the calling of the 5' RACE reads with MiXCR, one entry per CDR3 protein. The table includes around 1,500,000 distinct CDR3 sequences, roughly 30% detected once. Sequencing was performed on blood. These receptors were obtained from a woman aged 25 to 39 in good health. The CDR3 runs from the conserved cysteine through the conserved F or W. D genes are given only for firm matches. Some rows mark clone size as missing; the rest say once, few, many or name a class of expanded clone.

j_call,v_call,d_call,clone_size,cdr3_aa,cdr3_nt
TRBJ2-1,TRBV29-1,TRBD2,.,CSVELAVAGVEQFF,TGCAGCGTTGAATTAGCCGTAGCGGGAGTTGAGCAGTTCTTC
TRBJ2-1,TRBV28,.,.,CASRRTDTNEQFF,TGTGCCAGCAGGAGGACAGACACCAATGAGCAGTTCTTC
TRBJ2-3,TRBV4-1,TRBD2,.,CASSQSRLAADTQYF,TGCGCCAGCAGCCAATCTCGGCTAGCGGCAGATACGCAGTATTTT
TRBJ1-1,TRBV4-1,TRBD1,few,CATRQGSTEAFF,TGCGCCACCCGACAGGGAAGCACTGAAGCTTTCTTT
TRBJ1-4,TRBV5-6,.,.,CASSPRLIGGTEKLFF,TGTGCCAGCAGCCCCCGGTTGATCGGGGGCACGGAAAAACTGTTTTTT
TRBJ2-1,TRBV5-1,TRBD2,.,CASKRQGGTSGVEQFF,TGCGCCAGTAAAAGACAGGGTGGGACTAGCGGGGTTGAGCAGTTCTTC
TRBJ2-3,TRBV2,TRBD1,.,CASGGTGKDTQYF,TGTGCCAGCGGCGGGACAGGGAAAGATACGCAGTATTTT
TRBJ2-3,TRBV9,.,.,CASSVITDAQYF,TGTGCCAGCAGCGTAATAACAGATGCGCAGTATTTT
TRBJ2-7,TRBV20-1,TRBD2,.,CSASLAGHEQYF,TGCAGTGCTAGCCTAGCGGGCCACGAGCAGTACTTC
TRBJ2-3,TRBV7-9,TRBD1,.,CASVLTGGITDTQYF,TGTGCCAGCGTCCTCACAGGGGGTATAACAGATACGCAGTATTTT
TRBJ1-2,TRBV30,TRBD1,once,CAWNRGANCGYTF,TGTGCCTGGAACAGGGGAGCTAACTGTGGCTACACCTTC
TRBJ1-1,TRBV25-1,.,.,CASSPLQGQGNTEAFF,TGTGCCAGCAGCCCTCTCCAGGGGCAGGGAAACACTGAAGCTTTCTTT
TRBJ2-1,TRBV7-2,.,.,CASSWDSSSYNEQFF,TGTGCCAGCAGCTGGGACTCAAGCTCCTACAATGAGCAGTTCTTC
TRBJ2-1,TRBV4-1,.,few,CASSQGSKQFF,TGCGCCAGCAGCCAAGGGTCGAAGCAGTTCTTC
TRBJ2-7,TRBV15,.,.,CATSRGAVTYEQYF,TGTGCCACCAGCAGAGGGGCAGTCACCTACGAGCAGTACTTC
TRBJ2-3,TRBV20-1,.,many,CSADPASSSTDTQYF,TGCAGTGCTGACCCAGCGTCCTCTAGCACAGATACGCAGTATTTT
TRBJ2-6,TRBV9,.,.,CASSVGAGANVRTF,.
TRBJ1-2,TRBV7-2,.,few,CASSSGPAEGGYTF,TGTGCCAGCAGCTCGGGTCCGGCGGAGGGTGGCTACACCTTC
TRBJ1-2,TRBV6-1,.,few,CAMETVESGNYGYTF,TGTGCCATGGAGACAGTGGAAAGTGGTAACTATGGCTACACCTTC
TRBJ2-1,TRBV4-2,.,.,CASSQDPGDHEQFF,TGTGCCAGCAGCCAAGATCCGGGGGACCATGAGCAGTTCTTC
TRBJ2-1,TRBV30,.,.,CAWRSRGKVNEQFF,TGTGCCTGGAGGTCCCGGGGCAAGGTGAATGAGCAGTTCTTC
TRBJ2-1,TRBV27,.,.,CASNLPTGGRSEQFF,TGTGCCAGCAATTTACCGACAGGTGGACGGAGTGAGCAGTTCTTC
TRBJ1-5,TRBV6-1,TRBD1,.,CVSRERPGQSNQPQHF,TGTGTCAGCAGAGAACGACCGGGACAGAGTAATCAGCCCCAGCATTTT
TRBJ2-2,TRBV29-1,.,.,CSYRVLNDGELFF,TGCAGTTACAGGGTTCTTAACGACGGGGAGCTGTTTTTT
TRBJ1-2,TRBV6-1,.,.,CASSERSGANYGCTF,TGTGCCAGCAGTGAAAGATCCGGGGCTAACTATGGCTGCACCTTC
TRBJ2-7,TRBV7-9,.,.,CASTSDGPYEQYF,TGTGCCAGCACTAGCGACGGGCCCTACGAGCAGTACTTC
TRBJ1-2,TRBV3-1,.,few,CASSHSDRYGYTF,TGTGCCAGCAGTCATTCCGACAGGTATGGCTACACCTTC
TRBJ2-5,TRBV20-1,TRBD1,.,CSAYTGTEQYF,TGCAGTGCTTATACAGGGACAGAGCAGTACTTC
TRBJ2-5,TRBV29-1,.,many,CSGGRGRGEETQYF,TGCAGCGGCGGGCGGGGAAGGGGTGAGGAGACCCAGTACTTC
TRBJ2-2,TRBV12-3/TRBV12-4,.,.,CASSLAGLATGELFF,TGTGCCAGCAGTTTAGCGGGCCTAGCCACCGGGGAGCTGTTTTTT
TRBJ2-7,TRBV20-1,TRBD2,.,CSARGLAGGGNEQYF,TGCAGTGCTAGAGGGCTAGCGGGAGGAGGTAATGAGCAGTACTTC
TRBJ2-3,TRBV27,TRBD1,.,CASSRRTGGSDTQYF,TGTGCCAGCAGCCGCCGGACAGGGGGCTCAGATACGCAGTATTTT
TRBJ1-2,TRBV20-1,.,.,CSAPTVNYGYTF,TGCAGTGCACCGACGGTGAACTATGGCTACACCTTC
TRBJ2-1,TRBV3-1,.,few,CASSPLSLGVDNEQFF,TGTGCCAGCAGCCCATTAAGTCTCGGGGTAGACAATGAGCAGTTCTTC
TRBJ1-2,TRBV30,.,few,CAWSATYGYTF,TGTGCCTGGAGTGCGACCTATGGCTACACCTTC
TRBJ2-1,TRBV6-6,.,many,CASGDNEQFF,TGTGCCAGCGGGGACAATGAGCAGTTCTTC
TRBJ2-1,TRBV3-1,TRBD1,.,CACSQPGQGLHEQFF,TGTGCCTGCAGCCAGCCGGGACAGGGATTGCATGAGCAGTTCTTC
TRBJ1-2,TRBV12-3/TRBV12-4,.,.,CASSKGIAYINYGYTF,TGTGCCAGCAGTAAGGGGATAGCCTATATTAACTATGGCTACACCTTC
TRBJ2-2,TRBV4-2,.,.,CASSQARASGELFF,TGTGCCAGCAGCCAAGCCAGGGCGTCCGGGGAGCTGTTTTTT
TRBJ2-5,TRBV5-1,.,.,CASTPQSGETQYF,TGCGCCAGCACCCCCCAGAGTGGAGAGACCCAGTACTTC
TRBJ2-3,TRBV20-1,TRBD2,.,CSAGHGLAGWDTQYF,TGCAGTGCGGGACACGGACTAGCGGGATGGGATACGCAGTATTTT
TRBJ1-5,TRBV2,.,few,CASSEFGGLNQPQHF,TGTGCCAGCAGTGAATTCGGGGGGCTTAATCAGCCCCAGCATTTT
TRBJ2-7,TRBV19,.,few,CASSIHWEPYEQYF,TGTGCCAGTAGTATACATTGGGAACCCTACGAGCAGTACTTC
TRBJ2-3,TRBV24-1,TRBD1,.,CATSESGQGLTDTQYF,TGTGCCACCAGTGAATCCGGACAGGGCCTCACAGATACGCAGTATTTT
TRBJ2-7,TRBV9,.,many,CASSVAADNSYEQYF,TGTGCCAGCAGCGTAGCGGCGGACAATTCCTACGAGCAGTACTTC
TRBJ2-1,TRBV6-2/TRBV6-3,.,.,CASSYSRWGSRVSSYNEQFF,TGTGCCAGCAGTTACTCGCGGTGGGGTAGTAGAGTCAGCTCCTACAATGAGCAGTTCTTC
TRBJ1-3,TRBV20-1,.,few,CSARGDRGNTIYF,TGCAGTGCTAGAGGAGACAGAGGAAACACCATATATTTT
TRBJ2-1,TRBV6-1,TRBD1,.,CASSGTGVNPEQFF,TGTGCCAGCAGTGGGACAGGTGTAAACCCTGAGCAGTTCTTC
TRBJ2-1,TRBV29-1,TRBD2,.,CSVRRGGYNEQFF,TGCAGCGTTCGGCGGGGGGGCTACAATGAGCAGTTCTTC
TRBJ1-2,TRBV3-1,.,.,CASSQVTGTPWGGYTF,TGTGCCAGCAGCCAGGTAACAGGAACCCCTTGGGGTGGCTACACCTTC